This passage covers 32 T cell receptor beta chains from one sample sequenced in a study of shared clonotypes between healthy human individuals. Cells designated naive CD8 were CD45RO-negative and were positively selected for CCR7, with terminally differentiated effector memory CD45RA+ cells excluded. Profiling relied on immunoSEQ multiplex PCR, and the TCRdb table lists in-frame clones only, not all of them. The sample records roughly 2.1 million clones, approximately 94% being singletons. The sample consisted of naive CD8+ T cells from PBMCs. Receptors were obtained from a man between 18 and 35 years old in good health. Some clones in this sample may be carry-over from other donors' samples.

The chain has TRBV9 and TRBJ2-3, with 7 bases aligning to TRBD2. From germline, CDR1 is SGDLS and CDR2 YYNGEE. The CDR3 is 15 residues long. The junction had 7 bases not matched to a gene; V was cut back by 0 bases and J by 6 bases. CDR3 region: CASSVGRETSDTQYF. CDR3 in DNA: TGTGCCAGCAGCGTAGGGCGGGAGACGTCTGATACGCAGTATTTT.

The chain is built from TRBV5-6 and TRBJ1-5, with D possibly TRBD1 on 5 matching bases. The germline V gene has CDR1 SGHDT and CDR2 YYEEEE. V was trimmed by 3 bases and J by 6 bases, leaving 13 bases between them. The CDR3 loop spans 14 amino acids. The DNA of the CDR3 is TGTGCCAGCAGCTATCGGGGGAAATCTCAGCCCCAGCATTTT. It is translated as CASSYRGKSQPQHF.

The chain carries TRBV27 and TRBJ2-1, with 12 positions matching TRBD2. Trimming took 6 bases from V and 7 from J; bases not matched to a gene: 7. This CDR3 region has 15 residues. Germline lookup yields CDR1 MNHEY and CDR2 SMNVEV (reference sequence). The chain's CDR3 is CASRRLAGVFNEQFF. CDR3 nucleotide sequence: TGTGCCAGCAGACGACTAGCGGGAGTCTTTAATGAGCAGTTCTTC.

This clone was seen once. The J gene is TRBJ2-3, the V gene TRBV7-3; 8 nucleotides align to TRBD2. With 0 bases clipped from V and 3 bases from J, the junction kept 2 bases outside the gene matches. The CDR3 totals 15 residues. The germline CDR1 and CDR2 sequences are SGHTA and FQGTGA. CDR3 nucleotide sequence: TGTGCCAGCAGCTTAACTAGCGGGATGACAGATACGCAGTATTTT. It specifies CASSLTSGMTDTQYF.

This chain connects TRBV4-3 to TRBJ2-7, with D unclear. Trimming shortened V by 0 bases and J by 2 bases, and 11 bases separated the two germline ends. CDR1 and CDR2 from the germline V gene are LGHNA and YSLEER. This CDR3 is 15 amino acids long. The CDR3 nucleotides read TGCGCCAGCAGCCAAGATACGGGCCAAACCTACGAGCAGTACTTC. Its protein is CASSQDTGQTYEQYF.

Of note for this clone: Distinct nucleotide sequences in the sample also encode this CDR3. The gene calls are TRBV5-1 and TRBJ2-7, with TRBD2 matching 10 bases. The CDR3 length is 14 residues. V trimming: 4 bases; J trimming: 3 bases; junction bases outside the gene matches: 4. Germline-derived CDR1 and CDR2 are SGHRS and YFSETQ. CDR3 sequence (DNA): TGCGCCAGCAGCCTTAGCGGGGGGAGCTACGAGCAGTACTTC. Its translation: CASSLSGGSYEQYF.

The chain carries TRBV4-1 and TRBJ2-1; maybe TRBD2 (5 bases). CDR3 length equals 14 residues. Germline assignment: CDR1 MGHRA and CDR2 YSYEKL. V lost 8 bases, J lost 0 bases, and 11 bases lay in between. CDR3 coding DNA: TGCGCCAGCTCAACTCGGGGCTCCTACAATGAGCAGTTCTTC. Residues: CASSTRGSYNEQFF.

V gene TRBV5-4 combines with J gene TRBJ2-2, with 7 bases fitting TRBD2. This CDR3 has 17 residues. CDR1 is SGHNT and CDR2 is YYREEE in the germline V gene (reference sequence). J was trimmed by 3 bases and V by 1 base; bases with no gene match: 9. CDR3 nucleotides: TGTGCCAGCAGCTTGCCCGGGGAGGGGATGGACACCGGGGAGCTGTTTTTT. This codes for CASSLPGEGMDTGELFF.

On this clone: Different DNA sequences within this sample yield the same CDR3. V is TRBV27 and J is TRBJ2-7; possible D gene TRBD1, 6 bases. Germline V gene lookup returns CDR1 MNHEY and CDR2 SMNVEV (reference sequence). V lost 0 bases, J lost 2 bases, and 14 bases lay in between. There are 16 residues in the CDR3. CDR3 in amino acids: CASSLSAGTGTYEQYF. CDR3 in DNA: TGTGCCAGCAGTTTATCGGCAGGTACAGGGACCTACGAGCAGTACTTC.

A note on this clone: Other DNA sequences in this specimen translate into the identical CDR3. CDR3 bases: TGTGCCAGCAGCGTAGCCGGAGGAAACACCATATATTTT. Encoded protein: CASSVAGGNTIYF. This chain connects TRBV9 to TRBJ1-3; D not certain. CDR1 is SGDLS, CDR2 YYNGEE, per germline. CDR3 length: 13 amino acids. Trimming removed 0 bases from V and 4 bases from J, with 5 bases in between.

The chain has TRBV6-6 and TRBJ1-2; 7 nucleotides agree with TRBD1. V trimming: 9 bases; J trimming: 8 bases; junction bases outside the gene matches: 12. CDR1 is MNHNY, CDR2 SVGAGI, per germline (reference sequence). The CDR3 is 13 amino acids. The CDR3 DNA reads TGTGCCAGTCGCCGGGACAGATCCTGGGGCTACACCTTC. Its translation is CASRRDRSWGYTF.

The chain employs TRBV9 and TRBJ2-7; D might be TRBD1 or TRBD2, each matching 6 bases. V lost 3 bases and J lost 0, with 13 bases in between. CDR1 SGDLS and CDR2 YYNGEE come from the germline V gene. The CDR3 runs to 15 residues. The CDR3 bases are TGTGCCAGCAGCGAGGGGGACTCGAGCTCCTACGAGCAGTACTTC. Protein product: CASSEGDSSSYEQYF.

Here the CDR3 DNA reads TGTGCCAGCACCCTCGGGGGGACCGCGGATCGGCAGTACTTC. Translation gives CASTLGGTADRQYF. This sequence joins TRBV6-4 and TRBJ2-7; TRBD2 matches 7 bases. Per germline, CDR1 MRHNA and CDR2 SNTAGT. V lost 7 bases to trimming and J lost 9 bases; unmatched junction nucleotides: 15. The CDR3 runs to 14 residues.

Worth noting for this clone: In the same sample, other DNA sequences code for this CDR3. The rearrangement joins TRBV27 to TRBJ2-7; no definite D call. This CDR3 spans 13 amino acids. CDR1 MNHEY and CDR2 SMNVEV come from the germline V gene (reference sequence). The V gene lost 3 bases and the J gene lost 2 bases, with 8 bases spanning the gap. The CDR3 bases are TGTGCCAGCAGTTTCCGGGCGACCTACGAGCAGTACTTC. As protein: CASSFRATYEQYF.

The chain couples TRBV6-4 to TRBJ1-5; TRBD1 matches 8 bases. The length of the CDR3 is 12 residues. Germline lookup yields CDR1 MRHNA and CDR2 SNTAGT. CDR3 residues: CGGTGSNQPQHF. DNA of the CDR3: TGTGGGGGGACAGGCAGCAATCAGCCCCAGCATTTT.

This chain links TRBV2 with TRBJ2-1; D might be TRBD2 (6 bases). Germline V lookup: CDR1 SNHLY, CDR2 FYNNEI. CDR3 length: 16 amino acids. Trimming removed 2 bases at V and 4 bases at J, with 15 bases between. The CDR3 sequence: CASSERVLAFYNEQFF. In nucleotides, the CDR3 is TGTGCCAGCAGTGAAAGGGTACTAGCCTTTTACAATGAGCAGTTCTTC.

This sequence joins TRBV7-9 and TRBJ2-7; D might be TRBD1 or TRBD2, each matching 5 bases. Germline CDR1 and CDR2: SEHNR and FQNEAQ (reference sequence). The CDR3 extends over 14 amino acids. The ends were cut back, 4 bases at V and 4 bases at J, with 14 bases in the middle. The CDR3: CASSSFGTYYEQYF. CDR3 bases: TGTGCCAGCAGCTCCTTCGGGACGTATTACGAGCAGTACTTC. Full variable domain (missing parts from reference TRBV7-9 and TRBJ2-7): DTGVSQNPRHKITKRGQNVTFRCDPISEHNRLYWYRQTLGQGPEFLTYFQNEAQLEKSRLLSDRFSAERPKGSFSTLEIQRTEQGDSAMYLCASSSFGTYYEQYFGPGTRLTVT.

The chain links TRBV7-8 to TRBJ1-4; D unclear. This CDR3 is built from 15 residues. Germline V lookup: CDR1 SGHVS, CDR2 FQNEAQ. V lost 3 bases, J lost 3 bases, and 11 bases lay in between. CDR3 DNA: TGTGCCAGCAGCTTTTTGATACAGTCTAATGAAAAACTGTTTTTT. Amino acids: CASSFLIQSNEKLFF.

V usage is TRBV5-1 and J usage is TRBJ2-5; TRBD1 is a possible D gene (6 bases). V dropped 1 base and J dropped 1 base, with 11 bases sitting between them. The germline V gene encodes CDR1 SGHRS and CDR2 YFSETQ. The CDR3 consists of 15 residues. The chain's CDR3 is CASSLLGTTQETQYF. The CDR3 DNA sequence: TGCGCCAGCAGCTTGCTCGGGACAACCCAAGAGACCCAGTACTTC.

J is TRBJ2-7 and V is TRBV29-1; unclear D gene. Trimming stripped 7 bases from V and 9 bases from J, with 16 bases between. The length of the CDR3 is 11 residues. Per the germline V gene, CDR1 is SQVTM and CDR2 is ANQGSEA. The CDR3 loop reads CSAQIMGRQYF. The CDR3 DNA reads as TGCAGCGCTCAAATCATGGGTCGGCAGTACTTC.

The gene calls are TRBV5-5 and TRBJ2-7; possible D gene TRBD2, 5 bases. This CDR3 is 14 amino acids long. Trimming took off 2 bases at V and 3 bases at J, with 12 bases between the two ends. In germline, CDR1 is SGHKS, CDR2 YYEKEE (reference sequence). CDR3 sequence reads: CASSFAGKDYEQYF. Written as DNA, the CDR3 is TGTGCCAGCAGCTTCGCCGGGAAGGACTACGAGCAGTACTTC.

The CDR3 reads CASSDLLAGGPGEQFF. The CDR3, as DNA: TGTGCCAGCAGTGACTTACTAGCGGGAGGGCCGGGGGAGCAGTTCTTC. The V and J genes are TRBV6-6 and TRBJ2-1; 13 positions match TRBD2. The V gene end was trimmed by 5 bases and the J gene end by 10 bases; junction bases not matched to a gene: 11. Germline V gene data show CDR1 as MNHNY and CDR2 as SVGAGI (reference sequence). The CDR3 loop spans 16 amino acids.

In nucleotides, the CDR3 is TGTGCCAGTAGTAAACAGGGGTTGTACGAGCAGTACTTC. Amino acid sequence: CASSKQGLYEQYF. The chain employs TRBV19 and TRBJ2-7; 7 positions agree with TRBD1. CDR1 and CDR2 from the germline V gene are LNHDA and SQIVND (reference sequence). The CDR3 sequence is 13 residues long. Unmatched junction bases numbered 4, after V lost 4 bases and J lost 4 bases.

The chain links TRBV19 to TRBJ2-1, with D perhaps matching TRBD2 (7 bases). CDR3 length equals 15 residues. Germline V lookup: CDR1 LNHDA, CDR2 SQIVND (reference sequence). Trimming took off 3 bases at V and 6 bases at J, with 15 bases between the two ends. CDR3 protein: CASSIAGEGVNEQFF. The CDR3 DNA reads as TGTGCCAGTAGTATTGCGGGAGAGGGGGTCAATGAGCAGTTCTTC. The full variable domain, completed using reference TRBV19 and TRBJ2-1, is DGGITQSPKYLFRKEGQNVTLSCEQNLNHDAMYWYRQDPGQGLRLIYYSQIVNDFQKGDIAEGYSVSREKKESFPLTVTSAQKNPTAFYLCASSIAGEGVNEQFFGPGTRLTVL.

The chain is built from TRBV29-1 and TRBJ1-2; no definite D call. V was cut by 4 bases and J by 0 bases, with 21 bases left in between. Germline V gene data show CDR1 as SQVTM and CDR2 as ANQGSEA. This CDR3 is built from 17 residues. CDR3 in DNA: TGCAGCGTTGTTGGAGAGGGAGGTCGGGTGGCTAACTATGGCTACACCTTC. Translated, it gives CSVVGEGGRVANYGYTF.

This clone appeared once. CDR3 sequence reads: CASSPRDMSNQPQHF. The DNA of the CDR3 is TGTGCCAGCAGTCCCAGGGATATGAGCAATCAGCCCCAGCATTTT. This sequence joins TRBV28 and TRBJ1-5; tentative D call: TRBD1 (5 bases). This CDR3 has 15 amino acids. Germline CDR1 and CDR2: MDHEN and SYDVKM. Between the trimmed V and J ends, which lost 5 bases and 1 base, there was a span of 12 bases.

The rearrangement uses TRBV4-1 and TRBJ2-7, with no clear D. Trimming stripped 2 bases from V and 2 bases from J, with 10 bases between. CDR3 length equals 14 residues. CDR1 is MGHRA, CDR2 YSYEKL, per germline. The CDR3 here is CASSQRGGAYEQYF. CDR3 nucleotides: TGCGCCAGCAGCCAACGCGGTGGAGCCTACGAGCAGTACTTC.

V usage is TRBV7-2 and J usage is TRBJ2-1; 7 bases align to TRBD2. Per germline, CDR1 SGHTA and CDR2 FQGNSA. V lost 3 bases and J lost 10; bases outside the gene matches: 12. The CDR3 runs 15 residues. Here the CDR3 reads CASSFGGSSQYEQFF. As DNA, the CDR3 is TGTGCCAGCAGCTTTGGCGGGAGTTCACAATACGAGCAGTTCTTC.

The chain employs TRBV7-2 and TRBJ2-4, with a tentative D call TRBD1 (6 bases). The germline V and J ends were trimmed by 3 bases and 2 bases, with 11 bases remaining between them. This CDR3 is 15 amino acids long. Germline loops: CDR1 SGHTA, CDR2 FQGNSA. CDR3 amino acids: CASSFAGAPKNIQYF. The CDR3, as DNA: TGTGCCAGCAGCTTTGCAGGGGCTCCCAAAAACATTCAGTACTTC.

The V gene is TRBV9, the J gene TRBJ2-7, with 7 bases matching TRBD2. Germline V gives CDR1 SGDLS, CDR2 YYNGEE. V lost 0 bases, J lost 6 bases, and 6 bases stayed unmatched. The CDR3 covers 14 residues. The CDR3 region is CASSVAGGKSEQYF. The DNA for the CDR3 is TGTGCCAGCAGCGTAGCGGGAGGCAAGTCCGAGCAGTACTTC.

About this clone itself: Other DNA sequences in the sample encode the same CDR3. V gene TRBV9 combines with J gene TRBJ2-1; D may be TRBD1 or TRBD2 (6 bases each). Trimming shortened V by 0 bases and J by 8 bases, and 9 bases separated the two germline ends. Germline V CDR1 and CDR2: SGDLS, YYNGEE. CDR3 length: 13 amino acids. DNA of the CDR3: TGTGCCAGCAGCGTAGGGGGGGCGTATGAGCAGTTCTTC. It translates to CASSVGGAYEQFF. Complete variable domain (other parts from reference TRBV9 and TRBJ2-1): DSGVTQTPKHLITATGQRVTLRCSPRSGDLSVYWYQQSLDQGLQFLIQYYNGEERAKGNILERFSAQQFPDLHSELNLSSLELGDSALYFCASSVGGAYEQFFGPGTRLTVL.

The V and J genes are TRBV4-1 and TRBJ2-5; D uncertain. CDR1 MGHRA and CDR2 YSYEKL come from the germline V gene. The V gene lost 0 bases and the J gene lost 0 bases, with 5 bases spanning the gap. This CDR3 spans 14 amino acids. The CDR3 nucleotides read TGCGCCAGCAGCCAAGATCCCCACCAAGAGACCCAGTACTTC. Encoded protein: CASSQDPHQETQYF.